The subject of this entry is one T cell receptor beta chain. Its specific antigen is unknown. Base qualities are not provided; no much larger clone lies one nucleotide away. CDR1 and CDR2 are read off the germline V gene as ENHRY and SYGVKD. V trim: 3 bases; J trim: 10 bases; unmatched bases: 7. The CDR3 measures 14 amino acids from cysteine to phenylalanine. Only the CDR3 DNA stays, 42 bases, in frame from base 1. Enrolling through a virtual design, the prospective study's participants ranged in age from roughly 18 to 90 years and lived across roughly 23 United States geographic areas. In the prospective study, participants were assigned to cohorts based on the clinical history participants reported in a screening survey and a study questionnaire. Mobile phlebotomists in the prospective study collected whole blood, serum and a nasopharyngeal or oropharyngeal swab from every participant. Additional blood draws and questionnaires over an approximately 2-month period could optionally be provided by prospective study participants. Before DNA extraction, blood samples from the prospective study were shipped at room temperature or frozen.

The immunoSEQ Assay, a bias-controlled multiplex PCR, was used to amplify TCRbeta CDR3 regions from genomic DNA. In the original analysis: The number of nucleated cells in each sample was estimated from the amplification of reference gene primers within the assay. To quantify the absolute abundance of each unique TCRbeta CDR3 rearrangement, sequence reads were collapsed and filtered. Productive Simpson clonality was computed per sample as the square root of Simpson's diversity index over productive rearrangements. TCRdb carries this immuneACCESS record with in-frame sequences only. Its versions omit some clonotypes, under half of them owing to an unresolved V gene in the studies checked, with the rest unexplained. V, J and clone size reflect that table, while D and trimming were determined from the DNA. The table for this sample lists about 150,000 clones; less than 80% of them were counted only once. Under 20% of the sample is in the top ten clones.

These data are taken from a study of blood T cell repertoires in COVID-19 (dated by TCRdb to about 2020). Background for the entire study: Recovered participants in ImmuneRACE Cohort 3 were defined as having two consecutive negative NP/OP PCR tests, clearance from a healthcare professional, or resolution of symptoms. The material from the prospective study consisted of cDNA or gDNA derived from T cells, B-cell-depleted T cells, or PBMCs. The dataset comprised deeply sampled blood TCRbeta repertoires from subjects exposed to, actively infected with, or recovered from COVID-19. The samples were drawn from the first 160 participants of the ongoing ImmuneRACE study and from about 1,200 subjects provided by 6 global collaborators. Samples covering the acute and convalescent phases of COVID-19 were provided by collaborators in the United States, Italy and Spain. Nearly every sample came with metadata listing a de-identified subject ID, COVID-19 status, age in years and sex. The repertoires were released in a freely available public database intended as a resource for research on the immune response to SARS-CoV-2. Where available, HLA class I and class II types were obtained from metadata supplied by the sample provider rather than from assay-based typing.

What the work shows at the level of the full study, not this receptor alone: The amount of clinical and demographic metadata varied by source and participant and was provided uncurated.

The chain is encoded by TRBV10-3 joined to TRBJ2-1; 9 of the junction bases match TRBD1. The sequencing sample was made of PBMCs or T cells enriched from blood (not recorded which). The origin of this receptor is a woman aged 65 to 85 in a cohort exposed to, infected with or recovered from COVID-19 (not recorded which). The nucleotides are TGTGCCATCAGTGATCAAGGGACAGGGCCCGAGCAGTTCTTC. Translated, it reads CAISDQGTGPEQFF.